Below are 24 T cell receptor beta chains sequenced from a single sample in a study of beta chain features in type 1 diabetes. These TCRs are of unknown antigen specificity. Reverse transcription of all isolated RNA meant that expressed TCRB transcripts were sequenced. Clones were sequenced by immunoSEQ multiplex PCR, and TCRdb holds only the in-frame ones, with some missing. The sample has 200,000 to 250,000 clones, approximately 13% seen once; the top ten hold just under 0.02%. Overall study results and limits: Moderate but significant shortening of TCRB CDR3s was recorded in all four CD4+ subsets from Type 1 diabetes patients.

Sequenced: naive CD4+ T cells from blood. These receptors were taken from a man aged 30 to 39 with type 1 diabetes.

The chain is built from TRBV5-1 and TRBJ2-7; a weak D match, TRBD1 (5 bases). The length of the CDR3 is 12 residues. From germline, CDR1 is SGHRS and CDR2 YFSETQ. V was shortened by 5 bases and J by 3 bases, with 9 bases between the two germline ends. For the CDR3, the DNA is TGCGCCAGCAGTGTAGGGGACTACGAGCAGTACTTC. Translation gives CASSVGDYEQYF.

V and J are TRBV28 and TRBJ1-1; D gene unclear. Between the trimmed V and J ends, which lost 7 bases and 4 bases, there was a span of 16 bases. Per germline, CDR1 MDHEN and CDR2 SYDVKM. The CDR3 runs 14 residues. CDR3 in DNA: TGTGCCAGCACCCAGGTTCGGGGTGTCACTGAAGCTTTCTTT. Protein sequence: CASTQVRGVTEAFF.

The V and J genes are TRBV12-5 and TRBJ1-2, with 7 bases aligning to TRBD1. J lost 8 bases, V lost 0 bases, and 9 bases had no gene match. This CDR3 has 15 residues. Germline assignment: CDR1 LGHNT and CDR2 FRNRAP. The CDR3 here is CASGLVTPAGGGYTF. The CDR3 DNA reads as TGTGCTAGTGGTTTGGTAACCCCAGCAGGGGGAGGCTACACCTTC.

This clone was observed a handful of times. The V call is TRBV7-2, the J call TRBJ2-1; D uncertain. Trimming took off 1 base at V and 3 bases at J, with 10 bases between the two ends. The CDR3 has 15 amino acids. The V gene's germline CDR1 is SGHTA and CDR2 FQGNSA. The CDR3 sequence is CASSLGSYDYNEQFF. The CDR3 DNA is TGTGCCAGCAGCTTAGGGAGCTATGACTACAATGAGCAGTTCTTC.

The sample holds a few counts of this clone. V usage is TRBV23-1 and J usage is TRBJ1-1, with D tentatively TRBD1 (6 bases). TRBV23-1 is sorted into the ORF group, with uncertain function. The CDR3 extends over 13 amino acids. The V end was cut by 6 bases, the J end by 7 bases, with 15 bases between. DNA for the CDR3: TGCGCCAGCAGGTGGGCCGGACAGCTTGAAGCTTTCTTT. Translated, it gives CASRWAGQLEAFF.

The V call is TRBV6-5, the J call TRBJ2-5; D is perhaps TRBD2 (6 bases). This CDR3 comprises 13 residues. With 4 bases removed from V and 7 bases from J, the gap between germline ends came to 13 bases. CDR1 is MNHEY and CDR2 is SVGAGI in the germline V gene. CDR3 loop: CASSSGTARTQYF. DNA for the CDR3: TGTGCCAGCAGTTCAGGGACTGCCAGGACCCAGTACTTC.

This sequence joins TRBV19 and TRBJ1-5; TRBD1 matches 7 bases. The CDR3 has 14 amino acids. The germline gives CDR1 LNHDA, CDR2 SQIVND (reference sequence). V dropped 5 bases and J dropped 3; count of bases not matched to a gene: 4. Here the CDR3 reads CASSPGQINQPQHF. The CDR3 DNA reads TGTGCCAGTAGTCCGGGACAGATCAATCAGCCCCAGCATTTT.

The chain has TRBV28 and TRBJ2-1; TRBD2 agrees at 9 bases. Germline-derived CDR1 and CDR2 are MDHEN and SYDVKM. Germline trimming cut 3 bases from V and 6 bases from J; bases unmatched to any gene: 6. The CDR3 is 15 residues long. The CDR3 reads CASSLREGGRNEQFF. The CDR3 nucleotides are TGTGCCAGCAGTTTGCGGGAGGGGGGCCGCAATGAGCAGTTCTTC.

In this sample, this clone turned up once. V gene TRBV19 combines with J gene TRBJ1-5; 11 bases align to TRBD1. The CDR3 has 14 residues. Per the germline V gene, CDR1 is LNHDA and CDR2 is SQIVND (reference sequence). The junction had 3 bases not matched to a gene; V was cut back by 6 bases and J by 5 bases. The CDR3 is CASSGTGGDQPQHF. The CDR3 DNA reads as TGTGCCAGTAGCGGGACAGGGGGGGATCAGCCCCAGCATTTT.

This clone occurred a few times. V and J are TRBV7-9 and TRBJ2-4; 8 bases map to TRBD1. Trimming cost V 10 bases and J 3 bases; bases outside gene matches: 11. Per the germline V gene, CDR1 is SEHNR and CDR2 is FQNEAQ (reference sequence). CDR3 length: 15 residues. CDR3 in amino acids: CANSPGQALKNIQYF. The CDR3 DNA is TGTGCCAATTCCCCGGGACAGGCCCTCAAAAACATTCAGTACTTC.

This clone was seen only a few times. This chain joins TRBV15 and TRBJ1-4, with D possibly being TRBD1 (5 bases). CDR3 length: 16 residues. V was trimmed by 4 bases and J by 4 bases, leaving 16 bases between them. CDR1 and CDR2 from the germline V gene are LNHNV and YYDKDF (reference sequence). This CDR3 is CATSTGGTVVNEKLFF. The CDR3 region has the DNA TGTGCCACCAGCACAGGAGGGACGGTCGTTAATGAAAAACTGTTTTTT.

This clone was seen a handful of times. The CDR3: CASSYPWRRIQPQHF. The CDR3 nucleotides are TGCGCCAGCAGCTACCCGTGGAGAAGAATTCAGCCCCAGCATTTT. The chain carries TRBV5-1 and TRBJ1-5; D unresolved. The CDR3 is 15 residues long. Germline V gives CDR1 SGHRS, CDR2 YFSETQ. Trimming took 3 bases from V and 6 from J, leaving 16 bases between them.

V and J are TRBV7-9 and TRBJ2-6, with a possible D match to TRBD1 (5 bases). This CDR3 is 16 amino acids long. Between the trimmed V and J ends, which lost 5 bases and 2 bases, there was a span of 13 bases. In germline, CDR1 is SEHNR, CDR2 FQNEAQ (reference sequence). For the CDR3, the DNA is TGTGCCAGCAGCCGGCCGATAGGGGCTGGGGCCAACGTCCTGACTTTC. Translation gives CASSRPIGAGANVLTF.

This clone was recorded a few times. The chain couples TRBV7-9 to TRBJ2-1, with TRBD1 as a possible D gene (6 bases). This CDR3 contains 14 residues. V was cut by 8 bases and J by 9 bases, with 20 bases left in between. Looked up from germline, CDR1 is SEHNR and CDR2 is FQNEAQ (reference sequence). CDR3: CASGRGQGESEQFF. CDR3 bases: TGTGCCAGCGGCAGGGGCCAGGGTGAGAGTGAGCAGTTCTTC.

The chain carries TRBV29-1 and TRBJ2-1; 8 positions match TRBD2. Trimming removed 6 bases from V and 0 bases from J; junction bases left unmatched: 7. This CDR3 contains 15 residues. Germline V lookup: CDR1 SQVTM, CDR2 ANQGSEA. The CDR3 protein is CSVEMSGSSYNEQFF. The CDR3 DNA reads TGCAGCGTGGAAATGAGCGGGAGCTCCTACAATGAGCAGTTCTTC.

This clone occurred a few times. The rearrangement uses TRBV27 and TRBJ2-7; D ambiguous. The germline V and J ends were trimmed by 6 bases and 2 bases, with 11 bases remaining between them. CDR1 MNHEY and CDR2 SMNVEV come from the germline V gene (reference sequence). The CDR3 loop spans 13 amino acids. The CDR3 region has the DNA TGTGCCAGCAGCCAGGCAGAACCCTACGAGCAGTACTTC. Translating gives CASSQAEPYEQYF.

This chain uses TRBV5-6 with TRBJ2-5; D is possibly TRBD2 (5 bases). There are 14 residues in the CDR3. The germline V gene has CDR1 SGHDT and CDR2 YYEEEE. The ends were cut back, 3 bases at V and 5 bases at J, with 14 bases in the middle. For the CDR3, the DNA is TGTGCCAGCAGCTCGTGGACTGTGGGGGAGACCCAGTACTTC. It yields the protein CASSSWTVGETQYF. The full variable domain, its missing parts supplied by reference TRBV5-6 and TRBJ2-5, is DAGVTQSPTHLIKTRGQQVTLRCSPKSGHDTVSWYQQALGQGPQFIFQYYEEEERQRGNFPDRFSGHQFPNYSSELNVNALLLGDSALYLCASSSWTVGETQYFGPGTRLLVL.

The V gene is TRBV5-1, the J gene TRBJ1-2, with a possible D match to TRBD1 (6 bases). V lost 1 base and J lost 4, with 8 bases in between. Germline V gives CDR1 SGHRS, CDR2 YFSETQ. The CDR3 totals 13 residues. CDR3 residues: CASSLIGGYGYTF. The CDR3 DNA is TGCGCCAGCAGCTTGATAGGGGGCTATGGCTACACCTTC. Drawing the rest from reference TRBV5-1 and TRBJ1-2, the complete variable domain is KAGVTQTPRYLIKTRGQQVTLSCSPISGHRSVSWYQQTPGQGLQFLFEYFSETQRNKGNFPGRFSGRQFSNSRSEMNVSTLELGDSALYLCASSLIGGYGYTFGSGTRLTVV.

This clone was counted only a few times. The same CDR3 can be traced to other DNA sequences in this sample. CDR3 sequence: CASSPDRVYEQYF. The CDR3 coding sequence is TGTGCCAGCTCACCAGACAGGGTCTACGAGCAGTACTTC. The chain employs TRBV18 and TRBJ2-7, with 7 positions matching TRBD1. Germline V gene sequence: CDR1 KGHSH, CDR2 LQKENI. With V trimmed by 2 bases and J by 3 bases, 1 base remained unmatched. There are 13 residues in the CDR3.

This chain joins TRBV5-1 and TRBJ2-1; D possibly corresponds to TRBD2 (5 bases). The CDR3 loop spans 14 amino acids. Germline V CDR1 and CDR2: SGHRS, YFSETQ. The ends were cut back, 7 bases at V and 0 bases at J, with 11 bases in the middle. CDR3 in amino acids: CASGERSSYNEQFF. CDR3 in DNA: TGCGCCAGCGGTGAGCGGAGCTCCTACAATGAGCAGTTCTTC.

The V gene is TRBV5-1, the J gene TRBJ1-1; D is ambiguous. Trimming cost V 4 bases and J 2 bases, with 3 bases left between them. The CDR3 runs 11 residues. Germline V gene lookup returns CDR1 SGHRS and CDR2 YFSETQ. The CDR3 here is CASSQNTEAFF. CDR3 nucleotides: TGCGCCAGCAGCCAAAACACTGAAGCTTTCTTT. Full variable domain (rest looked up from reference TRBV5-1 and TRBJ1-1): KAGVTQTPRYLIKTRGQQVTLSCSPISGHRSVSWYQQTPGQGLQFLFEYFSETQRNKGNFPGRFSGRQFSNSRSEMNVSTLELGDSALYLCASSQNTEAFFGQGTRLTVV.

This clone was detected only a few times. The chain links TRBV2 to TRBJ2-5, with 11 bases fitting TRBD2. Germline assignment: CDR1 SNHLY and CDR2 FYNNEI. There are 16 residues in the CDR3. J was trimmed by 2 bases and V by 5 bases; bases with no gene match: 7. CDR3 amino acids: CASSPQLAGAQETQYF. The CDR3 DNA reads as TGTGCCAGCAGTCCCCAACTAGCGGGGGCACAAGAGACCCAGTACTTC.

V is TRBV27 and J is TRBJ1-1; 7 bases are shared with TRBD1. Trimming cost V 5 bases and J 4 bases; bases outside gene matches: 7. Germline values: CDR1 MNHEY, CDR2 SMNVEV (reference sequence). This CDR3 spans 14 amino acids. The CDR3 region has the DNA TGTGCCAGCAGTCCTCCGACAGGGTTCACTGAAGCTTTCTTT. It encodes CASSPPTGFTEAFF.

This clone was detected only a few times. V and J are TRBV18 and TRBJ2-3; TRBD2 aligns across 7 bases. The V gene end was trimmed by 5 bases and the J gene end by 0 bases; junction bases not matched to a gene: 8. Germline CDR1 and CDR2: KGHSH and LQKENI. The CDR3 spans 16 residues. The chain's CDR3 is CASSSGLPPSTDTQYF. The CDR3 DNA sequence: TGTGCCAGCTCATCGGGACTACCCCCGAGCACAGATACGCAGTATTTT.